The 30 T cell receptor beta chains in this list originate from one sample, sequenced in a study of Ad26.COV2.S vaccination and SARS-CoV-2 variants. Described treatment: some 20 received Ad26.COV2.S at low or high dose, single or two shots; several received placebo; per-sample allocation not given. Day 63 after the first injection of vaccine or placebo was the sampling time. The method was immunoSEQ multiplex PCR; TCRdb's version includes in-frame clones alone and lacks a portion of them. The sample includes some 410,000 clones, 92% of them seen just once. The sample here was peripheral blood, taken in a trial of Ad26.COV2.S vaccine versus placebo. These TCRs come from a person aged 18-60 years who received the Ad26.COV2.S COVID-19 vaccine or a placebo.

This chain connects TRBV14 to TRBJ2-7, with unresolved D. The CDR3 consists of 12 residues. Germline values: CDR1 SGHDN, CDR2 FVKESK. V was cut by 3 bases and J by 3 bases, with 6 bases left in between. CDR3 DNA sequence: TGTGCCAGCAGCCACGTGAACTACGAGCAGTACTTC. This gives the protein CASSHVNYEQYF.

The chain uses TRBV3-1 (or the pseudogene TRBV3-2) and TRBJ2-6, with D uncertain. Germline V CDR1 and CDR2: LGHDT, YNNKEL (reference sequence). Trimming left V 0 bases short and J 1 base short, with 4 bases between. The CDR3 runs 15 residues. CDR3 amino acids: CASSQEGSGANVLTF. The CDR3 DNA reads as TGTGCCAGCAGCCAAGAGGGGTCTGGGGCCAACGTCCTGACTTTC.

This chain uses TRBV15 with TRBJ1-4; the D gene is possibly TRBD1 (5 bases). The germline V and J ends were trimmed by 3 bases and 0 bases, with 17 bases remaining between them. Per the germline V gene, CDR1 is LNHNV and CDR2 is YYDKDF (reference sequence). This CDR3 is 18 amino acids long. The CDR3, as DNA: TGTGCCACCAGCAGGGGGTGGGTGGACAAATCAACTAATGAAAAACTGTTTTTT. Residues: CATSRGWVDKSTNEKLFF.

This chain links TRBV7-2 with TRBJ2-3, with 8 bases identical to TRBD1. Trimming removed 1 base from V and 2 bases from J; junction bases left unmatched: 2. Per germline, CDR1 SGHTA and CDR2 FQGNSA. This CDR3 spans 15 amino acids. CDR3 sequence reads: CASSLGTGPTDTQYF. The CDR3 coding sequence is TGTGCCAGCAGCTTAGGGACAGGGCCCACAGATACGCAGTATTTT.

The rearrangement joins TRBV5-6 to TRBJ1-1; 7 bases are a match to TRBD1. CDR1 is SGHDT and CDR2 is YYEEEE in the germline V gene. V lost 5 bases and J lost 5; bases outside the gene matches: 9. The CDR3 consists of 14 residues. The CDR3 here is CASREGRGITEAFF. The DNA of the CDR3 is TGTGCCAGCAGGGAAGGCAGGGGGATAACTGAAGCTTTCTTT.

On this clone: In the same sample, other DNA sequences code for this CDR3. The V call is TRBV7-2, the J call TRBJ2-5; D is undetermined. V dropped 1 base and J dropped 5 bases, with 8 bases sitting between them. Germline V gene data show CDR1 as SGHTA and CDR2 as FQGNSA. The CDR3 runs 13 residues. CDR3 nucleotides: TGTGCCAGCAGCTTAGGGCTGCGGGAGACCCAGTACTTC. It is translated as CASSLGLRETQYF.

This clone was seen a handful of times. V usage is TRBV11-2 and J usage is TRBJ2-1; 8 bases are a match to TRBD2. Germline CDR1 and CDR2: SGHAT and FQNNGV. V shed 4 bases, J shed 5 bases, and the junction held 4 bases outside the gene matches. The CDR3 extends over 14 amino acids. Here the CDR3 DNA reads TGTGCCAGCAGCTACTCGGGGGGGAACAATGAGCAGTTCTTC. Protein product: CASSYSGGNNEQFF.

The J gene is TRBJ2-1, the V gene TRBV19; 8 nucleotides match TRBD2. This CDR3 spans 15 amino acids. J gave up 9 bases and V 7 bases, and 14 bases lay outside the gene matches. CDR1 is LNHDA, CDR2 SQIVND, per germline (reference sequence). The CDR3 is CASKPDGRGAGEQFF. In DNA form, the CDR3 reads TGTGCCAGTAAACCCGATGGGCGGGGGGCAGGTGAGCAGTTCTTC.

This chain joins TRBV4-1 and TRBJ2-3, with D tentatively TRBD1 (6 bases). V dropped 3 bases and J dropped 0 bases, with 10 bases sitting between them. This CDR3 has 15 amino acids. The V gene's germline CDR1 is MGHRA and CDR2 YSYEKL. CDR3 coding DNA: TGCGCCAGCAGCCAGGACAGACCTAGCACAGATACGCAGTATTTT. Translated: CASSQDRPSTDTQYF.

The chain is built from TRBV9 and TRBJ1-1; possibly TRBD1 for D (6 bases). The CDR3 length is 14 residues. CDR1 and CDR2 (germline): SGDLS, YYNGEE. Trimming took 0 bases from V and 4 from J, leaving 10 bases between them. The CDR3, as DNA: TGTGCCAGCAGCGTAGTCAGGGGTGGCACTGAAGCTTTCTTT. Its translation: CASSVVRGGTEAFF.

This CDR3 reads CASSQDMGRGTQPQHF. Here the CDR3 DNA reads TGCGCCAGCAGCCAAGATATGGGCAGGGGTACTCAGCCCCAGCATTTT. The chain links TRBV4-1 to TRBJ1-5, with a tentative D call TRBD1 (6 bases). This CDR3 spans 16 amino acids. V shed 0 bases and J shed 6 bases, with 15 bases lying between them. Germline V CDR1 and CDR2: MGHRA, YSYEKL.

The V and J genes are TRBV24-1 and TRBJ1-2; TRBD1 aligns across 8 bases. From germline, CDR1 is KGHDR and CDR2 SFDVKD. With V trimmed by 12 bases and J by 2 bases, 13 bases remained unmatched. The CDR3 has 15 residues. Here the CDR3 DNA reads TGTGCCCCCAAAACCGGGACAGGAAAAAACTATGGCTACACCTTC. Residues: CAPKTGTGKNYGYTF.

The V gene is TRBV18, the J gene TRBJ2-5, with D hard to call. The CDR3 spans 14 residues. Germline values: CDR1 KGHSH, CDR2 LQKENI. V lost 5 bases, J lost 2 bases, and 12 bases lay in between. CDR3 loop: CASSSGRWQETQYF. The DNA for the CDR3 is TGTGCCAGCTCATCCGGCCGGTGGCAAGAGACCCAGTACTTC.

This clone appeared a single time. The gene calls are TRBV2 and TRBJ2-5, with 9 bases matching TRBD1. The CDR3 is 14 residues long. Trimming cost V 4 bases and J 1 base; bases outside gene matches: 1. CDR1 is SNHLY and CDR2 is FYNNEI in the germline V gene. CDR3 coding DNA: TGTGCCAGCAGTGCGGACAGGGGCCAAGAGACCCAGTACTTC. It encodes CASSADRGQETQYF.

This chain connects TRBV18 to TRBJ2-7; D is unclear. The CDR3 contains 13 residues. V gave up 0 bases and J gave up 3 bases, with 6 bases separating them. Germline CDR1 and CDR2: KGHSH and LQKENI. The CDR3 DNA sequence: TGTGCCAGCTCACCACCCCACGACTACGAGCAGTACTTC. It is translated as CASSPPHDYEQYF.

The chain combines TRBV5-6 with TRBJ2-3; perhaps D is TRBD1 or TRBD2 (5 bases each). Germline CDR1 reads SGHDT; CDR2 reads YYEEEE. V was cut by 1 base and J by 3 bases, with 12 bases left in between. The CDR3 is 15 amino acids. CDR3 sequence reads: CASSLFAWGTDTQYF. Written as DNA, the CDR3 is TGTGCCAGCAGCTTGTTCGCGTGGGGGACAGATACGCAGTATTTT.

The rearrangement links TRBV12-5 to TRBJ2-1; TRBD1 agrees at 9 bases. The CDR3 length is 15 residues. In germline, CDR1 is LGHNT, CDR2 FRNRAP. V shed 7 bases and J 2 bases; nucleotides not matched to a gene: 6. CDR3 protein: CASALGTGPYNEQFF. The CDR3 DNA is TGTGCTAGTGCCCTCGGGACAGGGCCCTACAATGAGCAGTTCTTC. The full variable domain, completed using reference TRBV12-5 and TRBJ2-1, is DARVTQTPRHKVTEMGQEVTMRCQPILGHNTVFWYRQTMMQGLELLAYFRNRAPLDDSGMPKDRFSAEMPDATLATLKIQPSEPRDSAVYFCASALGTGPYNEQFFGPGTRLTVL.

The CDR3 protein is CASSLVGGLEEKLFF. The CDR3 nucleotides are TGTGCCAGCAGCTTAGTAGGGGGGCTAGAAGAAAAACTGTTTTTT. This chain connects TRBV7-9 to TRBJ1-4; D perhaps matches TRBD1 (6 bases). The CDR3 is 15 residues long. Trimming removed 1 base at V and 8 bases at J, with 14 bases between. Germline V gene sequence: CDR1 SEHNR, CDR2 FQNEAQ (reference sequence).

The chain combines TRBV19 with TRBJ1-3; D possibly corresponds to TRBD1 (6 bases). The CDR3 is 16 residues long. V lost 6 bases and J lost 0, with 15 bases in between. Germline assignment: CDR1 LNHDA and CDR2 SQIVND (reference sequence). The CDR3 DNA sequence: TGTGCCAGTAGAAGCCCAGGGGAGCGCTCTGGAAACACCATATATTTT. Translating gives CASRSPGERSGNTIYF.

The rearrangement uses TRBV6-2 or TRBV6-3 and TRBJ2-7; tentative D call: TRBD2 (5 bases). This CDR3 comprises 14 residues. The V gene lost 0 bases and the J gene lost 2 bases, with 8 bases spanning the gap. From germline, CDR1 is MNHEY and CDR2 SVGEGT. Here the CDR3 DNA reads TGTGCCAGCAGTTACTCGCACGGGGCCTACGAGCAGTACTTC. This translates into CASSYSHGAYEQYF.

J is TRBJ2-2 and V is TRBV9; TRBD1 matches 9 bases. V was pared by 2 bases and J by 0 bases, with 2 bases of the junction left unmatched. CDR3 size: 16 residues. CDR1 and CDR2 (germline): SGDLS, YYNGEE. CDR3 in amino acids: CASSVRQGANTGELFF. Written as DNA, the CDR3 is TGTGCCAGCAGCGTCAGACAGGGGGCGAACACCGGGGAGCTGTTTTTT.

This chain links TRBV19 with TRBJ1-5; the D is unclear. The CDR3 contains 13 residues. The V and J ends lost 3 bases and 4 bases respectively, with 7 bases between them. Germline CDR1 LNHDA, CDR2 SQIVND (reference sequence). The DNA of the CDR3 is TGTGCCAGTAGTATGCTCGGTAATCAGCCCCAGCATTTT. The encoded protein is CASSMLGNQPQHF.

The V call is TRBV7-9, the J call TRBJ2-1; no clear D. With 4 bases removed from V and 7 bases from J, the gap between germline ends came to 20 bases. Per germline, CDR1 SEHNR and CDR2 FQNEAQ (reference sequence). The CDR3 covers 16 residues. CDR3 in DNA: TGTGCCAGCAGCTCGGAAACGCTCCGAACCCTAAATGAGCAGTTCTTC. Translation: CASSSETLRTLNEQFF.

This sequence joins TRBV19 and TRBJ1-1, with D uncertain. V lost 5 bases and J lost 3, with 13 bases in between. The germline V gene has CDR1 LNHDA and CDR2 SQIVND (reference sequence). There are 14 residues in the CDR3. The CDR3 here is CASSADMEYTEAFF. The CDR3 coding sequence is TGTGCCAGTAGTGCCGATATGGAGTACACTGAAGCTTTCTTT.

J is TRBJ2-6 and V is TRBV6-2 or TRBV6-3; TRBD2 agrees at 11 bases. The V gene end was trimmed by 2 bases and the J gene end by 0 bases; junction bases not matched to a gene: 6. The CDR3 has 19 residues. The V gene's germline CDR1 is MNHEY and CDR2 SVGEGT. CDR3 residues: CASSYVRGTSGSGANVLTF. The CDR3 coding sequence is TGTGCCAGCAGTTACGTACGGGGGACTAGCGGCTCTGGGGCCAACGTCCTGACTTTC.

This chain uses TRBV6-2 or TRBV6-3 with TRBJ2-5; D gene unclear. CDR3 size: 15 residues. V lost 0 bases and J lost 1, with 9 bases in between. Germline V gene data show CDR1 as MNHEY and CDR2 as SVGEGT. The CDR3 DNA reads as TGTGCCAGCAGTTACTCTGGTCTACTCCAAGAGACCCAGTACTTC. Residues: CASSYSGLLQETQYF.

Concerning this clone: Within the sample, other DNA sequences also encode this same CDR3. The rearrangement joins TRBV9 to TRBJ2-5; D tentatively reads TRBD1 or TRBD2 (6 bases each). The length of the CDR3 is 15 residues. V was trimmed by 0 bases and J by 2 bases, leaving 11 bases between them. Germline CDR1 is SGDLS and CDR2 is YYNGEE. The CDR3 region is CASSVGGGLQETQYF. As DNA, the CDR3 is TGTGCCAGCAGCGTAGGAGGGGGACTTCAAGAGACCCAGTACTTC. Full variable domain (remainder filled in from reference TRBV9 and TRBJ2-5): DSGVTQTPKHLITATGQRVTLRCSPRSGDLSVYWYQQSLDQGLQFLIQYYNGEERAKGNILERFSAQQFPDLHSELNLSSLELGDSALYFCASSVGGGLQETQYFGPGTRLLVL.

V gene TRBV19 combines with J gene TRBJ1-1, with 8 bases matching TRBD1. Germline trimming cut 4 bases from V and 5 bases from J; bases unmatched to any gene: 9. In germline, CDR1 is LNHDA, CDR2 SQIVND (reference sequence). The CDR3 has 15 amino acids. The CDR3 region has the DNA TGTGCCAGTAGTACGAACACAGGGGGTACAACTGAAGCTTTCTTT. Translating gives CASSTNTGGTTEAFF.

The gene calls are TRBV7-2 and TRBJ1-6; tentatively, D is TRBD1 (6 bases). Between the trimmed V and J ends, which lost 4 bases and 7 bases, there was a span of 14 bases. The CDR3 is made up of 15 amino acids. Germline CDR1 SGHTA, CDR2 FQGNSA. This CDR3 is CASSSIQGGNSPLHF. The CDR3 DNA follows: TGTGCCAGCAGCTCCATACAGGGAGGAAATTCACCCCTCCACTTT.

The chain uses TRBV27 and TRBJ1-3, with 8 bases that match TRBD1. CDR1 and CDR2 from the germline V gene are MNHEY and SMNVEV (reference sequence). This CDR3 is 15 amino acids long. The V and J ends lost 4 bases and 4 bases, in that order; junction bases with no gene match: 6. CDR3 sequence: CASSSQGAGGNTIYF. DNA of the CDR3: TGTGCCAGCAGTTCCCAGGGGGCAGGAGGAAACACCATATATTTT.